This T cell receptor (beta chain) appears in the sequencing data of a study of response to subunit inactivated influenza vaccine. Study-level points and caveats: Authors proposed each seasonal influenza vaccination draws in few new T cells.

TCRdb re-called the RT-PCR reads through MiXCR, storing one row per CDR3 protein. The repertoire holds hundreds of thousands of distinct CDR3 sequences, with over 9.5% as singletons. The ends were cut back, 5 bases at V and 5 bases at J, with 13 bases in the middle. The CDR3 extends over 13 amino acids. Germline V CDR1 and CDR2: SEHNR, FQNEAQ (reference sequence). On this clonotype itself: What it binds is unknown.

Source: PBMCs from blood, taken on the day of vaccination. This receptor was obtained from a man between 50 and 59 years old who received an inactivated influenza vaccine. J is TRBJ2-7 and V is TRBV7-9; D unresolved. CDR3 in amino acids: CASSAPLLDEQYF. DNA for the CDR3: TGTGCCAGCAGCGCACCCCTCCTCGACGAGCAGTACTTC.